Listed below are T cell receptor beta chains from one sample, sequenced in a study of metastatic and nonmetastatic thyroid tumors. MiXCR was used by TCRdb to re-call the PCR reads. The table shows about 8,400 clones, with 31% occurring only once. Sample: tumor tissue. Receptors originate from a female donor with papillary thyroid cancer or a benign thyroid nodule (not recorded which). Some clones in this sample may be carry-over from other donors' samples. Each CDR3 is given without its conserved first and last residue. A D gene is named only where the DNA matches it firmly.

CDR3: SARDVRLPSYEQY; D: .; V: TRBV20-1; J: TRBJ2-7
CDR3: SGAGGDRYEQY; D: TRBD2; V: TRBV20-1; J: TRBJ2-7
CDR3: ASTPQWGLPQH; D: .; V: TRBV28; J: TRBJ1-5
CDR3: ASSLRDTNTGEMF; D: .; V: TRBV28; J: TRBJ2-2
CDR3: ASSSATEAF; D: .; V: TRBV4-1; J: TRBJ1-1
CDR3: ASRLQGNSPLH; D: .; V: TRBV19; J: TRBJ1-6
CDR3: ASSELEGTEQF; D: .; V: TRBV2; J: TRBJ2-1
CDR3: ATRPLMVLNEQF; D: .; V: TRBV27; J: TRBJ2-1
CDR3: ATSTGPLNTEAF; D: .; V: TRBV15; J: TRBJ1-1
CDR3: ASSIDPPTQNRGYT; D: .; V: TRBV19; J: TRBJ1-2
CDR3: ASSLRQETQY; D: .; V: TRBV11-2; J: TRBJ2-5
CDR3: ASSLTVTYEQY; D: .; V: TRBV6-5; J: TRBJ2-7
CDR3: ASSQVGRRGGELF; D: .; V: TRBV3-1; J: TRBJ2-2
CDR3: ASREGTSGSYEQY; D: TRBD2; V: TRBV27; J: TRBJ2-7
CDR3: ASSHRVDTEAF; D: .; V: TRBV28; J: TRBJ1-1
CDR3: ASSYHPSGGSTGELF; D: TRBD2; V: TRBV6-2/TRBV6-3; J: TRBJ2-2
CDR3: ASSWGLAENNEQF; D: TRBD2; V: TRBV11-2; J: TRBJ2-1
CDR3: ASSRYRLGQGTYEQY; D: .; V: TRBV7-2; J: TRBJ2-7
CDR3: ASSAYSLYGYT; D: .; V: TRBV2; J: TRBJ1-2
CDR3: ASSSSTSTDTQY; D: .; V: TRBV12-3/TRBV12-4; J: TRBJ2-3
CDR3: ASSPDSNPAYEQY; D: .; V: TRBV18; J: TRBJ2-7
CDR3: ASSDGGLGTGTGELF; D: TRBD2; V: TRBV6-4; J: TRBJ2-2
CDR3: ASSPTEVANNEQF; D: .; V: TRBV11-2; J: TRBJ2-1
CDR3: ASSEQVEQF; D: .; V: TRBV6-1; J: TRBJ2-1
CDR3: SATDRTYEQY; D: .; V: TRBV20-1; J: TRBJ2-7
CDR3: ASSPQGRNNEQF; D: .; V: TRBV18; J: TRBJ2-1
CDR3: ASRHEGRLAGADTQY; D: TRBD2; V: TRBV7-3; J: TRBJ2-3
CDR3: AISDPGQGFGGYT; D: TRBD1; V: TRBV10-3; J: TRBJ1-2
CDR3: ASSYSFLVRTGELF; D: .; V: TRBV6-2/TRBV6-3; J: TRBJ2-2
CDR3: ASRKGLKGEQY; D: .; V: TRBV27; J: TRBJ2-7
CDR3: ASSFDLSSSYEQY; D: .; V: TRBV28; J: TRBJ2-7
CDR3: ASSEGPRGSLPQH; D: .; V: TRBV2; J: TRBJ1-5
CDR3: ASSPYTELNTEAF; D: .; V: TRBV6-2/TRBV6-3; J: TRBJ1-1
CDR3: AGSLSGGKSYT; D: .; V: TRBV12-3/TRBV12-4; J: TRBJ1-2
CDR3: AGAGGNTIY; D: .; V: TRBV6-1; J: TRBJ1-3
CDR3: ASSRGTSVPDTQY; D: TRBD2; V: TRBV11-2; J: TRBJ2-3
CDR3: ASSLGGGLYEQY; D: .; V: TRBV5-1; J: TRBJ2-7
CDR3: ASSLDGEGTGAPYEQY; D: TRBD1; V: TRBV11-2; J: TRBJ2-7
CDR3: ASSPPGQGASEQY; D: TRBD1; V: TRBV6-2/TRBV6-3; J: TRBJ2-7
CDR3: ASSLQVGYYNEQF; D: .; V: TRBV12-3/TRBV12-4; J: TRBJ2-1
CDR3: ASRSLGPRETQY; D: .; V: TRBV28; J: TRBJ2-5
CDR3: ASSPRQGVYEQY; D: TRBD1; V: TRBV18; J: TRBJ2-7
CDR3: SASPSGRNEQF; D: .; V: TRBV20-1; J: TRBJ2-1
CDR3: SARVGVYNSPLH; D: .; V: TRBV20-1; J: TRBJ1-6
CDR3: ASSLIVNTEAF; D: .; V: TRBV11-2; J: TRBJ1-1
CDR3: AIDPGNSPLH; D: .; V: TRBV28; J: TRBJ1-6
CDR3: ASSEITGTPWELF; D: .; V: TRBV6-1; J: TRBJ2-2
CDR3: ASSLRGGSSYNEQF; D: TRBD2; V: TRBV12-3/TRBV12-4; J: TRBJ2-1
CDR3: SARGVLWQY; D: .; V: TRBV20-1; J: TRBJ2-7
CDR3: ASGPRDSPNYGYT; D: TRBD1; V: TRBV19; J: TRBJ1-2
CDR3: ASSPYPTSGRSDEQF; D: TRBD2; V: TRBV7-3; J: TRBJ2-1
CDR3: ASSWTSGREETQY; D: TRBD2; V: TRBV27; J: TRBJ2-5
CDR3: ASSLTGTEAF; D: .; V: TRBV27; J: TRBJ1-1
CDR3: ASSQGGRGTGELF; D: .; V: TRBV5-1; J: TRBJ2-2
CDR3: ASGSRAANTGELF; D: .; V: TRBV27; J: TRBJ2-2